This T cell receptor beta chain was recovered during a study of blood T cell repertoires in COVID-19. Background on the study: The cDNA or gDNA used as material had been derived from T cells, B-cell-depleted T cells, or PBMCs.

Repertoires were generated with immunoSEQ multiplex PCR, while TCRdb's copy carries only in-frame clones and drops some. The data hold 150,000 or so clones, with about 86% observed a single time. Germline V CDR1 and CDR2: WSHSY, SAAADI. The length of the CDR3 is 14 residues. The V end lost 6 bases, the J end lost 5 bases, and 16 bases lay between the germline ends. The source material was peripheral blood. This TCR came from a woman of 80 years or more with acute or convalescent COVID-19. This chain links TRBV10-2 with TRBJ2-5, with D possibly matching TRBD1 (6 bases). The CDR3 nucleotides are TGCGCCAGCAGCGACGGGACAATATGGGAGACCCAGTACTTC. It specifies CASSDGTIWETQYF.